A selection of T cell receptor beta chains follows, all from one sample in a study of regulatory T cells in long-lasting Graves disease. TCRdb recomputed calls from the multiplex PCR reads with MiXCR, one row per CDR3 protein. The top ten hold under 25% of the sample, which has approximately 380,000 distinct CDR3 sequences, less than 25% seen once. Specimen: peripheral blood mononuclear cells (PBMCs), collected when the disease was refractory, from a patient treated with antithyroid drugs. The receptor set was obtained from a female donor with Graves disease. Both conserved end residues are part of each CDR3. Fields, in order: J gene, V gene, D gene, clone size, CDR3 DNA, CDR3 protein. D genes are given only for firm matches. Not all rows give a size; the values are once, few, many and, for expanded clones, a class.

J: TRBJ2-5; V: TRBV7-6; D: NA; size: few; DNA: TGTGCCAGCAGCTCAATTCGCCAAGAGACCCAGTACTTC; CDR3: CASSSIRQETQYF
J: TRBJ2-5; V: TRBV9; D: NA; size: NA; DNA: TGTGCCAGCAGCGTAATGGGTGGCCAAGAGACCCAGTACTTC; CDR3: CASSVMGGQETQYF
J: TRBJ1-4; V: TRBV6-1; D: NA; size: many; DNA: TGTGCCAGCAGCAGCCTTCAAGTCGGTAATGAAAAACTGTTTTTT; CDR3: CASSSLQVGNEKLFF
J: TRBJ2-3; V: TRBV24-1; D: TRBD2; size: NA; DNA: TGTGCCACCATGCGAGCGGGAGGGGAGGTGGATACGCAGTATTTT; CDR3: CATMRAGGEVDTQYF
J: TRBJ2-7; V: TRBV28; D: TRBD2; size: few; DNA: TGTGCCAGCATCCCGACTAGCGGATCCTACGAGCAGTACTTC; CDR3: CASIPTSGSYEQYF
J: TRBJ1-1; V: TRBV19; D: NA; size: NA; DNA: TGTGCCAGTAGTCCGGGGAGAGGGGTCGCTGAAGCTTTCTTT; CDR3: CASSPGRGVAEAFF
J: TRBJ2-7; V: TRBV2; D: NA; size: NA; DNA: TGTGCCAGCAGTAGGACAGCCAACTACGAGCAGTACTTC; CDR3: CASSRTANYEQYF
J: TRBJ2-7; V: TRBV2; D: TRBD1; size: many; DNA: TGTGCCAGCTGCGGGCGGGACAGGGACCTCTCCTACGAGCAGTACTTC; CDR3: CASCGRDRDLSYEQYF
J: TRBJ1-6; V: TRBV4-1; D: NA; size: few; DNA: TGCGCCAGCAGCCAAGATCCCATTTCACCCCTCCACTTT; CDR3: CASSQDPISPLHF
J: TRBJ1-5; V: TRBV12-3/TRBV12-4; D: TRBD1; size: many; DNA: TGTGCCAGCAGTCCCTCTTCGGGACAGGGCAATCAGCCCCAGCATTTT; CDR3: CASSPSSGQGNQPQHF
J: TRBJ1-5; V: TRBV30; D: NA; size: NA; DNA: TGTGCCTGGAGTGGACTCGAGGCGGGGAGCAATCAGCCCCAGCATTTT; CDR3: CAWSGLEAGSNQPQHF
J: TRBJ2-7; V: TRBV7-8; D: NA; size: NA; DNA: TGTGCCAGCAGCTTAAGGGGGTGGAGGGGCTACGAGCAGTACTTC; CDR3: CASSLRGWRGYEQYF
J: TRBJ2-7; V: TRBV11-2; D: NA; size: NA; DNA: TGTGCCAGCAGCTTGGGCCACGGGGACGAGCAGTACTTC; CDR3: CASSLGHGDEQYF
J: TRBJ2-7; V: TRBV20-1; D: NA; size: many; DNA: TGCAGTGCTAGGTCCGTAGGCCACGTCAACGAGCAGTACTTC; CDR3: CSARSVGHVNEQYF
J: TRBJ1-6; V: TRBV20-1; D: TRBD1; size: NA; DNA: TGCAGTGCTAGATCCCGGACAGGGTACTCACCCCTCCACTTT; CDR3: CSARSRTGYSPLHF
J: TRBJ1-5; V: TRBV6-1; D: NA; size: many; DNA: TGTGCCAGCAGGCTAACTGCAGTGAGCAATCAGCCCCAGCATTTT; CDR3: CASRLTAVSNQPQHF
J: TRBJ2-5; V: TRBV29-1; D: TRBD1; size: many; DNA: TGCAGCGTAGACAGACAGGGAGAGACCCAGTACTTC; CDR3: CSVDRQGETQYF
J: TRBJ2-7; V: TRBV20-1; D: NA; size: few; DNA: TGCAGTGCTAGGGACGGACTATCCAACAACTACGAGCAGTACTTC; CDR3: CSARDGLSNNYEQYF
J: TRBJ1-2; V: TRBV6-1; D: TRBD1; size: NA; DNA: TGTGCCAGCAGTGGCCCGACAGGGGGCATAAACTATGGCTACACCTTC; CDR3: CASSGPTGGINYGYTF
J: TRBJ2-7; V: TRBV20-1; D: TRBD2; size: few; DNA: TGCAGTGCTAGAGAAATAGGCACGGGAGGGCCCCACGAGCAGTACTTC; CDR3: CSAREIGTGGPHEQYF
J: TRBJ2-5; V: TRBV7-2; D: TRBD2; size: many; DNA: TGTGCCAGCAGCAGTGTAGCGGGAAGCTTGGAGACCCAGTACTTC; CDR3: CASSSVAGSLETQYF
J: TRBJ1-2; V: TRBV5-1; D: NA; size: NA; DNA: TGCGCCAGCAGCTTGGCCGGAGAAACGCACTATGGCTACACCTTC; CDR3: CASSLAGETHYGYTF
J: TRBJ1-5; V: TRBV6-1; D: NA; size: many; DNA: TGTGCCAGCTGGAGGGCGGGCCAGGGAAGCAATCAGCCCCAGCATTTT; CDR3: CASWRAGQGSNQPQHF
J: TRBJ2-2; V: TRBV29-1; D: NA; size: few; DNA: TGCAGCGTTGAAGGTGACCTCACCGGGGAGCTGTTTTTT; CDR3: CSVEGDLTGELFF
J: TRBJ2-3; V: TRBV19; D: NA; size: NA; DNA: TGTGCGTCCTCGGGGGTCAGCACAGATACGCAGTATTTT; CDR3: CASSGVSTDTQYF
J: TRBJ1-1; V: TRBV10-3; D: NA; size: many; DNA: TGTGCCACCCTCGACAGCTACAAAGAAGCTTTCTTT; CDR3: CATLDSYKEAFF
J: TRBJ2-5; V: TRBV9; D: NA; size: NA; DNA: TGTGCCAGCAGCGTAGAGGGCTATGGGGAGACCCAGTACTTC; CDR3: CASSVEGYGETQYF
J: TRBJ1-6; V: TRBV3-1; D: TRBD1; size: NA; DNA: TGTGCCAGCAGCCAAGATCCCCGACAGGGGTTCTCACCCCTCCACTTT; CDR3: CASSQDPRQGFSPLHF
J: TRBJ1-5; V: TRBV27; D: NA; size: few; DNA: TGTGCCAGCAGTTTAGGACGCTTCGGGGCCCAGCATTTT; CDR3: CASSLGRFGAQHF
J: TRBJ2-1; V: TRBV11-2; D: TRBD1; size: few; DNA: TGTGCCAGCAGCCAGGACAGGGGGTATGAGCAGTTCTTC; CDR3: CASSQDRGYEQFF
J: TRBJ1-4; V: TRBV7-2; D: NA; size: few; DNA: TGTGCCAGCAGCGCTAACCCTGTTATTGAAAAACTGTTTTTT; CDR3: CASSANPVIEKLFF
J: TRBJ1-5; V: TRBV7-2; D: NA; size: many; DNA: TGTGCCAGCAGCTTAGGTCAGCTTAGCAATCAGCCCCAGCATTTT; CDR3: CASSLGQLSNQPQHF
J: TRBJ2-7; V: TRBV7-2; D: TRBD1; size: many; DNA: TGTGCCAGCAGCTCCGTTACAGGGGTCCACGAGCAGTACTTC; CDR3: CASSSVTGVHEQYF
J: TRBJ1-5; V: TRBV19; D: TRBD1; size: few; DNA: TGTGCCAGTAGTATTATCGGACAGGGGGTCCAGCCCCAGCATTTT; CDR3: CASSIIGQGVQPQHF
J: TRBJ2-1; V: TRBV7-2; D: NA; size: few; DNA: TGTGCCAGCAGTTTACCGGGACTGAATGAGCAGTTCTTC; CDR3: CASSLPGLNEQFF
J: TRBJ1-1; V: TRBV6-1; D: NA; size: few; DNA: TGTGCCAGCAGGAACAGGGTTGGGACTGAAGCTTTCTTT; CDR3: CASRNRVGTEAFF
J: TRBJ2-5; V: TRBV28; D: TRBD2; size: many; DNA: TGTGCCAGCAGTTCCCGGACTAGGGTGGAGACCCAGTACTTC; CDR3: CASSSRTRVETQYF
J: TRBJ2-7; V: TRBV3-1; D: NA; size: many; DNA: TGTGCCAGCAGCCGTCGGGCGGGTGCGTTAGAAGAGCAGTACTTC; CDR3: CASSRRAGALEEQYF
J: TRBJ2-4; V: TRBV28; D: TRBD1; size: few; DNA: TGTGCCAGCTTCGGGGACAGGGGTATCTCCAAAAACATTCAGTACTTC; CDR3: CASFGDRGISKNIQYF